This T cell receptor beta chain was captured in a study of identical twins' blood T cells. This clonotype was counted a few times. Its antigen is as yet unknown. TCRdb ran MiXCR on the 5' RACE reads and lists one entry per CDR3 protein. This sample has 300,000 to 450,000 distinct CDR3 sequences, with 28% found just once. Trimming at V came to 0 bases and at J to 4 bases, leaving 8 bases not matched to a gene. CDR3 length: 16 amino acids. The germline CDR1 and CDR2 sequences are DFQATT and SNEGSKA (reference sequence). Study-wide results and caveats: Top TCRbeta clonotypes were shared more with twin than unrelated donors.

The chain carries TRBV20-1 and TRBJ2-3; 9 bases match TRBD2. The source material was PBMCs. The sequence was obtained from a woman aged 18 to 50 in good health. The CDR3 DNA reads as TGCAGTGCTAGAGAGTGGCGGGAGGGCCGGGCAGATACGCAGTATTTT. It yields the protein CSAREWREGRADTQYF.